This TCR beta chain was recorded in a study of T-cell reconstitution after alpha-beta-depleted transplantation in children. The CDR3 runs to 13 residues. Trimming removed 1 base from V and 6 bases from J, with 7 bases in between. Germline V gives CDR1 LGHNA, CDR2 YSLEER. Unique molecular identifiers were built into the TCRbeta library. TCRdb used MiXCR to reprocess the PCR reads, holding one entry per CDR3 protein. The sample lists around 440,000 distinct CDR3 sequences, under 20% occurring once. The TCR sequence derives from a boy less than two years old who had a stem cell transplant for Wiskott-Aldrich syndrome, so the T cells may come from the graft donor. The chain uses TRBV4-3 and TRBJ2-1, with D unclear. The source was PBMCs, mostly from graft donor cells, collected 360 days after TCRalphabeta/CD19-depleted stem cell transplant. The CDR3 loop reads CASSQAYFNEQFF. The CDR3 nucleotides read TGCGCCAGCAGCCAAGCTTACTTCAATGAGCAGTTCTTC.